One and the same sample provided the 8 T cell receptor beta chains below, sequenced in a study of OX40 agonist ivuxolimab in advanced cancers. The protocol was immunoSEQ multiplex PCR, while the TCRdb copy is restricted to in-frame clones and leaves out a portion. The data contain around 57,000 clones, around 82% of them singletons. The sequenced sample was CD4+ or CD8+ T cells sorted from blood, obtained in a trial of the OX40 agonist ivuxolimab. The receptor set was obtained from an adult with an advanced solid tumor such as melanoma, head and neck, liver or kidney cancer.

This clone was observed a handful of times. The rearrangement joins TRBV19 to TRBJ1-5, with 7 bases that match TRBD1. The CDR3 covers 13 residues. Germline V gene data show CDR1 as LNHDA and CDR2 as SQIVND (reference sequence). The V segment lost 7 bases and the J segment 4 bases; nucleotides outside the gene matches: 4. The CDR3 bases are TGTGCCAGTAATCGACAGGGTAATCAGCCCCAGCATTTT. It codes for CASNRQGNQPQHF.

The chain employs TRBV2 and TRBJ1-1, with D uncertain. The V gene's germline CDR1 is SNHLY and CDR2 FYNNEI. Trimming cost V 3 bases and J 3 bases, with 8 bases left between them. This CDR3 contains 13 residues. CDR3 sequence reads: CASSDSSDTEAFF. As DNA, the CDR3 is TGTGCCAGCAGTGACTCCAGCGACACTGAAGCTTTCTTT.

As regards this clone: The sample contains more than one DNA sequence encoding this CDR3. This chain links TRBV28 with TRBJ2-7; D unclear. This CDR3 is built from 11 residues. The V end was cut by 3 bases, the J end by 4 bases, with 4 bases between. CDR1 and CDR2 from the germline V gene are MDHEN and SYDVKM. The CDR3 is CASSLTYEQYF. DNA for the CDR3: TGTGCCAGCAGTTTGACTTACGAGCAGTACTTC.

The chain combines TRBV5-1 with TRBJ2-1, with 9 nucleotides matching TRBD1. In germline, CDR1 is SGHRS, CDR2 YFSETQ. With 3 bases clipped from V and 7 bases from J, the junction kept 5 bases outside the gene matches. The CDR3 runs 14 residues. In DNA, the CDR3 is TGCGCCAGCAGCTCTCCGGGACAGGGAAATGAGCAGTTCTTC. It specifies CASSSPGQGNEQFF.

CDR3 sequence reads: CASSELGAFNQPQHF. In DNA form, the CDR3 reads TGTGCCAGCAGTGAACTGGGGGCCTTCAATCAGCCCCAGCATTTT. The rearrangement links TRBV2 to TRBJ1-5; weak D call: TRBD1 (6 bases). The germline V gene has CDR1 SNHLY and CDR2 FYNNEI. The ends were cut back, 2 bases at V and 3 bases at J, with 11 bases in the middle. The CDR3 loop spans 15 amino acids.

The chain recombines TRBV5-1 with TRBJ2-1; 9 bases fit TRBD2. After removal of 0 bases from V and 8 bases from J, the junction contained 6 bases not matched to a gene. The V gene's germline CDR1 is SGHRS and CDR2 YFSETQ. The length of the CDR3 is 15 residues. CDR3 DNA sequence: TGCGCCAGCAGCTTGGACGGCGGGAGGGCCGATGAGCAGTTCTTC. Protein sequence: CASSLDGGRADEQFF.

This sequence joins TRBV6-5 and TRBJ1-2; 9 nucleotides match TRBD1. Germline V lookup: CDR1 MNHEY, CDR2 SVGAGI. The CDR3 has 15 amino acids. Trimming cost V 4 bases and J 4 bases; bases outside gene matches: 7. The DNA of the CDR3 is TGTGCCAGCAGTTTAACAGGGGGCTCTGGCTATGGCTACACCTTC. It is translated as CASSLTGGSGYGYTF.

This sequence joins TRBV5-1 and TRBJ2-7; 8 bases line up with TRBD2. V was clipped by 0 bases and J by 5 bases; unmatched bases: 4. Germline lookup yields CDR1 SGHRS and CDR2 YFSETQ. The length of the CDR3 is 14 residues. CDR3 region: CASSLGVTSDEQYF. CDR3 nucleotide sequence: TGCGCCAGCAGCTTGGGCGTGACTAGCGACGAGCAGTACTTC.